The present TCR beta chain was sequenced within a study of neurological immune-mediated disorders. Study context: About 90% of the roughly 34 multiple sclerosis patients had relapsing-remitting disease; 3 had secondary progressive.

MiXCR was run by TCRdb on the 5' RACE reads, yielding one entry per CDR3 protein. In the table there are about 62,000 distinct CDR3 sequences, 3.5% to 4.5% of which are singletons. In germline, CDR1 is ENHRY, CDR2 SYGVKD. CDR3 size: 13 residues. V dropped 7 bases and J dropped 1 base, with 11 bases sitting between them. General study findings and limits: None of the CDR3 amino acid sequences in expanded clones turned up in more than one subject, which points to private repertoires in all groups. The repertoires of 18 of 34 multiple sclerosis patients fell into one related-CDR3 cluster (a possible signature) under phylogenetic grouping. Neither clinical nor MRI features were found to be associated with the multiple sclerosis repertoire cluster.

This clonotype was recorded at least ten times. Its antigen is not known. Sequencing input: PBMCs. The TCR originated in a woman aged 45-59 years with multiple sclerosis. V usage is TRBV10-3 and J usage is TRBJ2-7; D may match TRBD1 or TRBD2 (5 bases each). The CDR3 sequence is CAITPRESYEQYF. The CDR3 DNA sequence: TGTGCCATCACTCCCAGGGAGTCCTACGAGCAGTACTTC.